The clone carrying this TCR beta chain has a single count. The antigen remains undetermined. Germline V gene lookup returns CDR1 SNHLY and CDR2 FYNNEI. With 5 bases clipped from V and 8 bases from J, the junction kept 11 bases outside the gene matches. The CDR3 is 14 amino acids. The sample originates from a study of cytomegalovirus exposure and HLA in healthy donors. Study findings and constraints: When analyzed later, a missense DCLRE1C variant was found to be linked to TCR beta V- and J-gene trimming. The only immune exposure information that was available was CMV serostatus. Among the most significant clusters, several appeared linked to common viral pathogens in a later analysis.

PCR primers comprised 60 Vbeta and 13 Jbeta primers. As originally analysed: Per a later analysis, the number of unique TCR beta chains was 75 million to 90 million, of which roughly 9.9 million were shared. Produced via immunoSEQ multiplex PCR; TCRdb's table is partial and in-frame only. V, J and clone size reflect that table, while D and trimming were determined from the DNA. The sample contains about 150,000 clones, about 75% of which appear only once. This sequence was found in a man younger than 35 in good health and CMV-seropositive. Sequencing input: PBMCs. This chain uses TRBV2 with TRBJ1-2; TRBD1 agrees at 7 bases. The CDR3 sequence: CASSSDRAFQGYTF. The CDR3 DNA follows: TGTGCCAGCAGTAGTGACAGGGCCTTCCAAGGCTACACCTTC.